This T cell receptor beta chain was sequenced for a study of monozygotic twins with inflammatory bowel disease. TCRdb derives one entry per CDR3 protein from the 5' RACE reads, leaving out DNA. This sample lists more than 300,000 distinct CDR3 sequences; its ten largest clones have around 2.6%. CDR1 is MNHNS, CDR2 SASEGT, per germline. This CDR3 comprises 15 residues. Source material: blood. The clonotype comes from a human donor with ulcerative colitis or Crohn's disease, or a healthy co-twin of an affected twin (not recorded which). The rearrangement links TRBV6-1 to TRBJ2-2; there is no DNA to check the TCRdb D call of TRBD2. The CDR3 region is CASSPRALEAGELFF.